The 19 T cell receptor beta chains below come from one sample, sequenced in a study of shared clonotypes between healthy human individuals. TCRdb's table, derived via immunoSEQ multiplex PCR, lists solely in-frame clones and lacks some. The profile covers 2 million to 2.5 million clones, with approximately 95% appearing a single time and about 0.37% taken by the ten largest. The sequenced sample consisted of naive CD4+ T cells from PBMCs. Subset reported: CD45RA+ positively selected. The receptors come from a man between 18 and 29 years old in good health. Some clones in this sample may be carry-over from other donors' samples.

The rearrangement links TRBV28 to TRBJ2-3, with 8 bases aligning to TRBD2. Per the germline V gene, CDR1 is MDHEN and CDR2 is SYDVKM. The J segment lost 0 bases and the V segment lost 8 bases, leaving 13 bases of the junction unmatched. The CDR3 is 17 residues long. The CDR3 DNA is TGTGCCAGCCGCACCCGGGGGGGGTTCGCTAGCACAGATACGCAGTATTTT. It translates to CASRTRGGFASTDTQYF. Full variable domain (remainder filled in from reference TRBV28 and TRBJ2-3): DVKVTQSSRYLVKRTGEKVFLECVQDMDHENMFWYRQDPGLGLRLIYFSYDVKMKEKGDIPEGYSVSREKKERFSLILESASTNQTSMYLCASRTRGGFASTDTQYFGPGTRLTVL.

V usage is TRBV5-1 and J usage is TRBJ2-7, with 7 bases identical to TRBD2. V lost 2 bases, J lost 2 bases, and 7 bases stayed unmatched. CDR3 size: 15 residues. Germline CDR1 is SGHRS and CDR2 is YFSETQ. Here the CDR3 DNA reads TGCGCCAGCAGCTTTAACCGCGGGAGTCCCTACGAGCAGTACTTC. Translating gives CASSFNRGSPYEQYF.

This rearrangement joins TRBV5-3 to TRBJ2-3; 7 bases align to TRBD2. TRBV5-3 is designated an ORF whose function remains uncertain. CDR3 length: 14 residues. The trim removed 4 bases at V and 9 bases at J, leaving 11 bases unmatched. CDR3 DNA sequence: TGTGCCAGAAGCCCTCTTGCGGGAGACAAGACGCAGTATTTT. Translated: CARSPLAGDKTQYF.

This chain links TRBV11-2 with TRBJ2-1; D gene uncertain. In germline, CDR1 is SGHAT, CDR2 FQNNGV. The CDR3 runs to 14 residues. Trimming stripped 5 bases from V and 8 bases from J, with 16 bases between. In DNA, the CDR3 is TGTGCCAGCAGCCTAATCAGGAGCTGGCATGAGCAGTTCTTC. It is translated as CASSLIRSWHEQFF.

The chain combines TRBV4-1 with TRBJ2-2; the D is unclear. The V end lost 1 base, the J end lost 2 bases, and 8 bases lay between the germline ends. This CDR3 has 15 residues. Per the germline V gene, CDR1 is MGHRA and CDR2 is YSYEKL. CDR3: CASSQGQPNTGELFF. The CDR3 DNA reads TGCGCCAGCAGCCAAGGGCAGCCTAACACCGGGGAGCTGTTTTTT.

Only a few counts were recorded for this clone. V gene TRBV5-4 combines with J gene TRBJ1-1, with D unclear. Germline CDR1 is SGHNT and CDR2 is YYREEE (reference sequence). V was trimmed by 4 bases and J by 3 bases, leaving 19 bases between them. The CDR3 has 16 amino acids. This CDR3 is CASSRDGREEDTEAFF. In nucleotides, the CDR3 is TGTGCCAGCAGCCGCGACGGTAGGGAGGAGGACACTGAAGCTTTCTTT.

The chain carries TRBV4-1 and TRBJ2-1; perhaps TRBD2 as D (6 bases). The CDR3 has 16 residues. In germline, CDR1 is MGHRA, CDR2 YSYEKL. The germline V and J ends were trimmed by 4 bases and 4 bases, with 17 bases remaining between them. CDR3 DNA: TGCGCCAGCAGCCCCGGAGGACTATCAATTTACAATGAGCAGTTCTTC. This encodes CASSPGGLSIYNEQFF.

This clone was detected only once. The V gene is TRBV9, the J gene TRBJ2-5, with 12 bases that match TRBD2. This CDR3 region has 16 residues. V was clipped by 3 bases and J by 4 bases; unmatched bases: 7. Germline CDR1 and CDR2: SGDLS and YYNGEE. The CDR3 here is CASSARRLAGVETQYF. Here the CDR3 DNA reads TGTGCCAGCAGCGCCCGCCGACTAGCGGGAGTAGAGACCCAGTACTTC.

On this clone: The sample holds other DNA sequences that translate to the same CDR3. The chain combines TRBV28 with TRBJ2-3; 14 bases match TRBD2. The CDR3 is 15 residues long. Per germline, CDR1 MDHEN and CDR2 SYDVKM. V lost 6 bases, J lost 3 bases, and 2 bases stayed unmatched. In DNA, the CDR3 is TGTGCCAGCAGGGGACTAGCGGGAGTGACAGATACGCAGTATTTT. Translation gives CASRGLAGVTDTQYF.

The chain employs TRBV4-3 and TRBJ1-1; D unclear. The length of the CDR3 is 14 residues. V was shortened by 1 base and J by 6 bases, with 12 bases between the two germline ends. Germline values: CDR1 LGHNA, CDR2 YSLEER. The CDR3 protein is CASSQVFWDPEAFF. DNA of the CDR3: TGCGCCAGCAGCCAAGTATTCTGGGATCCTGAAGCTTTCTTT.

V and J are TRBV28 and TRBJ2-5; no definite D call. V was clipped by 2 bases and J by 5 bases, with 18 bases between them. This CDR3 region has 16 residues. Germline CDR1 MDHEN, CDR2 SYDVKM. The chain's CDR3 is CASSLSSGPRMETQYF. CDR3 coding DNA: TGTGCCAGCAGTTTAAGTTCCGGCCCGCGGATGGAGACCCAGTACTTC. The entire variable domain, with the rest obtained from reference TRBV28 and TRBJ2-5, is as follows: DVKVTQSSRYLVKRTGEKVFLECVQDMDHENMFWYRQDPGLGLRLIYFSYDVKMKEKGDIPEGYSVSREKKERFSLILESASTNQTSMYLCASSLSSGPRMETQYFGPGTRLLVL.

The chain joins TRBV28 to TRBJ1-2; D unclear. V was trimmed by 9 bases and J by 4 bases, leaving 27 bases between them. Germline V lookup: CDR1 MDHEN, CDR2 SYDVKM. CDR3 length: 17 residues. The CDR3 sequence: CASISSGQLLIFYGYTF. CDR3 sequence (DNA): TGTGCCAGTATCTCTAGTGGGCAGCTCTTAATCTTCTATGGCTACACCTTC.

This clone occurred a few times. The chain employs TRBV7-9 and TRBJ2-3, with 9 positions matching TRBD2. The CDR3 loop spans 16 amino acids. Trimming at V came to 1 base and at J to 0 bases, leaving 2 bases not matched to a gene. Germline loops: CDR1 SEHNR, CDR2 FQNEAQ (reference sequence). The CDR3 reads CASSLGLAESTDTQYF. For the CDR3, the DNA is TGTGCCAGCAGCTTAGGACTAGCGGAAAGCACAGATACGCAGTATTTT.

V gene TRBV19 combines with J gene TRBJ1-2; TRBD1 aligns across 7 bases. The V and J ends lost 2 bases and 4 bases, in that order; junction bases with no gene match: 7. The CDR3 spans 15 residues. The germline gives CDR1 LNHDA, CDR2 SQIVND (reference sequence). The CDR3 here is CASSILRGRGYGYTF. In DNA form, the CDR3 reads TGTGCCAGTAGTATATTGAGGGGGCGAGGCTATGGCTACACCTTC.

This clone appeared once. The chain combines TRBV7-2 with TRBJ2-3; D is undetermined. The germline V gene has CDR1 SGHTA and CDR2 FQGNSA. V lost 3 bases and J 6 bases, leaving 13 bases between the germline ends. The CDR3 totals 14 residues. CDR3 DNA: TGTGCCAGCAGCTTTCTTGGAACACATGATACGCAGTATTTT. Translation gives CASSFLGTHDTQYF. The variable domain in full, with the rest retrieved from reference TRBV7-2 and TRBJ2-3, is GAGVSQSPSNKVTEKGKDVELRCDPISGHTALYWYRQSLGQGLEFLIYFQGNSAPDKSGLPSDRFSAERTGGSVSTLTIQRTQQEDSAVYLCASSFLGTHDTQYFGPGTRLTVL.

This clone has a handful of counts. The V gene is TRBV7-9, the J gene TRBJ1-1, with D unclear. Trimming removed 7 bases at V and 5 bases at J, with 17 bases between. The CDR3 covers 14 residues. Germline V CDR1 and CDR2: SEHNR, FQNEAQ (reference sequence). The CDR3 DNA reads TGTGCCAGCACCATCCAGGAGGCGTTGACTGAAGCTTTCTTT. This encodes CASTIQEALTEAFF.

The rearrangement links TRBV14 to TRBJ2-1; 7 positions match TRBD2. J was trimmed by 6 bases and V by 1 base; bases with no gene match: 3. Germline V lookup: CDR1 SGHDN, CDR2 FVKESK. This CDR3 is 14 amino acids long. The CDR3 DNA follows: TGTGCCAGCAGCCAAGTGGGGAGGGCCAATGAGCAGTTCTTC. Translated: CASSQVGRANEQFF. Using reference TRBV14 and TRBJ2-1 for the parts outside the CDR3, the full variable domain is EAGVTQFPSHSVIEKGQTVTLRCDPISGHDNLYWYRRVMGKEIKFLLHFVKESKQDESGMPNNRFLAERTGGTYSTLKVQPAELEDSGVYFCASSQVGRANEQFFGPGTRLTVL.

The chain carries TRBV6-1 and TRBJ2-3; no definite D call. This CDR3 spans 13 amino acids. Trimming pared 6 bases from V and 2 bases from J, leaving 9 bases between. CDR1 MNHNS and CDR2 SASEGT come from the germline V gene. CDR3 sequence reads: CASREVATDTQYF. CDR3 nucleotide sequence: TGTGCCAGCAGAGAGGTAGCCACAGATACGCAGTATTTT.

This chain uses TRBV29-1 with TRBJ1-1; D is uncertain. The V end lost 6 bases, the J end lost 3 bases, and 11 bases lay between the germline ends. This CDR3 is built from 12 residues. In germline, CDR1 is SQVTM, CDR2 ANQGSEA. CDR3 sequence (DNA): TGCAGCGTAATTAGGTTGGACACTGAAGCTTTCTTT. It codes for CSVIRLDTEAFF. Full variable domain (rest looked up from reference TRBV29-1 and TRBJ1-1): SAVISQKPSRDICQRGTSLTIQCQVDSQVTMMFWYRQQPGQSLTLIATANQGSEATYESGFVIDKFPISRPNLTFSTLTVSNMSPEDSSIYLCSVIRLDTEAFFGQGTRLTVV.